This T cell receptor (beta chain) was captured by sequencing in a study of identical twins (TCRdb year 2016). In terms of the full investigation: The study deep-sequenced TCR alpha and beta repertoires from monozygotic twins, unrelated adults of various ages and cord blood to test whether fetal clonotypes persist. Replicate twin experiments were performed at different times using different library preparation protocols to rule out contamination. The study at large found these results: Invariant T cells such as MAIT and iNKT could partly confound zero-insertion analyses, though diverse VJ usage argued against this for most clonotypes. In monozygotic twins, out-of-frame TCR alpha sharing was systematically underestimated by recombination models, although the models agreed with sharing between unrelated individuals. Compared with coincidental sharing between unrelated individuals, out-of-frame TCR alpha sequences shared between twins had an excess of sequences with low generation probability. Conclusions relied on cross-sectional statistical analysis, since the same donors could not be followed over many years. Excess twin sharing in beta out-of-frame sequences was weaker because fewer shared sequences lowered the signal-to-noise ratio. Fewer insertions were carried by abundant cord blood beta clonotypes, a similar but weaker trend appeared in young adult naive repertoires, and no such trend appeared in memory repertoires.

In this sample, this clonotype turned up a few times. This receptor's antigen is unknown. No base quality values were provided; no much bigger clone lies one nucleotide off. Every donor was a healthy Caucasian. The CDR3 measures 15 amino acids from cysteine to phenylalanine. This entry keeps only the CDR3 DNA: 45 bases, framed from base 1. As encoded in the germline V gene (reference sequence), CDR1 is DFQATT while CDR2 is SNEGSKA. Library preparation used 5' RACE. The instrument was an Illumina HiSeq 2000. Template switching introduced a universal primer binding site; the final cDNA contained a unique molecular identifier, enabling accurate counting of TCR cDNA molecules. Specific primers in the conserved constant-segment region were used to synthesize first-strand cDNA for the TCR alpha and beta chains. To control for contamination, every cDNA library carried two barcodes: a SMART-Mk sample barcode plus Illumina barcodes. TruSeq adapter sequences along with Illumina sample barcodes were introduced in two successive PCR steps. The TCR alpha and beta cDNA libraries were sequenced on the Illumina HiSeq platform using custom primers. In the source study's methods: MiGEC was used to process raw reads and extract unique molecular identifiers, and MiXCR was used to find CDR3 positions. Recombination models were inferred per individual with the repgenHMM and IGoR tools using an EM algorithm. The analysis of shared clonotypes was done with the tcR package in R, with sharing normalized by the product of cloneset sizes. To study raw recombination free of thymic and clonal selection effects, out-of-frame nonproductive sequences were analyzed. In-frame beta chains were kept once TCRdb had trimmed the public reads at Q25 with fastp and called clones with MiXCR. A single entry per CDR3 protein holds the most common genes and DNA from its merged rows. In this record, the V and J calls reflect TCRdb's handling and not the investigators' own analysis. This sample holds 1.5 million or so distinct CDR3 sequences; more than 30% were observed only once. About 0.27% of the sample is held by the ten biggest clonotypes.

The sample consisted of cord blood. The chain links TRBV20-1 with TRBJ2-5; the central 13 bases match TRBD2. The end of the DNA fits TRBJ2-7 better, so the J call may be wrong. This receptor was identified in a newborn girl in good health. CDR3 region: CSARDPTSGRYEQYF. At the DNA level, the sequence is TGCAGTGCTAGAGACCCGACTAGCGGGAGGTACGAGCAGTACTTC.